The 29 T cell receptor beta chains given below trace back to one sample, sequenced in a study of cytomegalovirus exposure and HLA in healthy donors. The study ran its PCR with 60 Vbeta and 13 Jbeta primers. Only in-frame clones appear in the TCRdb table, and some are missing; sequencing was by immunoSEQ multiplex PCR. Found here are about 86,000 clones, around 70% of them singletons; the top ten hold almost 8.5%. Material: PBMCs. The origin of the receptors is a man in his fifties or sixties in good health and CMV-seronegative.

V usage is TRBV27 and J usage is TRBJ2-3, with TRBD2 matching over 8 bases. CDR1 MNHEY and CDR2 SMNVEV come from the germline V gene (reference sequence). J was trimmed by 3 bases and V by 3 bases; bases with no gene match: 8. The CDR3 runs 16 residues. CDR3 bases: TGTGCCAGCAGTTTCTGGACTAGCAAACTGACAGATACGCAGTATTTT. It codes for CASSFWTSKLTDTQYF.

The chain combines TRBV11-3 with TRBJ2-1; 8 nucleotides align to TRBD2. This CDR3 has 15 amino acids. Germline CDR1 reads SGHNT; CDR2 reads YENEEA. The V gene end was trimmed by 5 bases and the J gene end by 9 bases; junction bases not matched to a gene: 12. As DNA, the CDR3 is TGTGCCAGCAGCGCCGAAGGGCGGGAGGAAAGTGAGCAGTTCTTC. It is translated as CASSAEGREESEQFF.

The chain is built from TRBV5-1 and TRBJ1-4; maybe TRBD1 (5 bases). The CDR3 sequence is 15 residues long. V was cut by 1 base and J by 1 base, with 8 bases left in between. The germline CDR1 and CDR2 sequences are SGHRS and YFSETQ. CDR3 loop: CASSLLQGTNEKLFF. The CDR3 DNA reads TGCGCCAGCAGCTTGCTGCAGGGAACTAATGAAAAACTGTTTTTT.

The V and J genes are TRBV6-1 and TRBJ2-1; TRBD1 is a possible D gene (6 bases). The CDR3 extends over 14 amino acids. Trimming removed 4 bases at V and 4 bases at J, with 11 bases between. Per germline, CDR1 MNHNS and CDR2 SASEGT. The DNA of the CDR3 is TGTGCCAGCAGTGCAGGGGATGGGTACAATGAGCAGTTCTTC. This encodes CASSAGDGYNEQFF.

The genes are TRBV9 and TRBJ2-5; 9 positions match TRBD2. The germline gives CDR1 SGDLS, CDR2 YYNGEE. CDR3 length: 14 residues. Unmatched junction bases numbered 6, after V lost 4 bases and J lost 5 bases. In DNA, the CDR3 is TGTGCCAGCAGCCCTGTCGCGGGGGGGGAGACCCAGTACTTC. This sequence encodes CASSPVAGGETQYF. The full variable domain, its missing parts supplied by reference TRBV9 and TRBJ2-5, is DSGVTQTPKHLITATGQRVTLRCSPRSGDLSVYWYQQSLDQGLQFLIQYYNGEERAKGNILERFSAQQFPDLHSELNLSSLELGDSALYFCASSPVAGGETQYFGPGTRLLVL.

The V and J genes are TRBV5-1 and TRBJ2-6, with D uncertain. V lost 3 bases, J lost 2 bases, and 6 bases lay in between. The germline V gene encodes CDR1 SGHRS and CDR2 YFSETQ. This CDR3 region has 14 residues. The CDR3 sequence is CASSSTPGANVLTF. Written as DNA, the CDR3 is TGCGCCAGCAGCTCAACACCTGGGGCCAACGTCCTGACTTTC.

This clone has only one observation. This rearrangement joins TRBV14 to TRBJ2-5, with D perhaps matching TRBD2 (6 bases). Trimming took 3 bases from V and 1 from J, leaving 15 bases between them. CDR1 and CDR2 (germline): SGHDN, FVKESK. The CDR3 is 16 amino acids. As DNA, the CDR3 is TGTGCCAGCAGCCACCCCCGGGAGAAGTCCCAAGAGACCCAGTACTTC. Amino acids: CASSHPREKSQETQYF.

A few counts support this clone. The chain uses TRBV7-2 and TRBJ1-2, with 7 bases that match TRBD1. Per germline, CDR1 SGHTA and CDR2 FQGNSA. This CDR3 has 15 residues. Trimming took 0 bases from V and 5 from J; bases not matched to a gene: 6. The CDR3 region is CASSLAPTTGYGYTF. The CDR3 DNA reads as TGTGCCAGCAGCTTAGCGCCTACGACAGGGTATGGCTACACCTTC.

This chain joins TRBV5-1 and TRBJ1-1, with unresolved D. CDR1 and CDR2 (germline): SGHRS, YFSETQ. V lost 6 bases, J lost 1 base, and 10 bases lay in between. The CDR3 spans 13 residues. The CDR3 loop is CASKTEGNTEAFF. The CDR3 bases are TGCGCCAGCAAAACAGAGGGGAACACTGAAGCTTTCTTT.

The chain has TRBV5-6 and TRBJ2-1; 8 bases agree with TRBD1. Germline CDR1 reads SGHDT; CDR2 reads YYEEEE. Trimming cost V 7 bases and J 10 bases; bases outside gene matches: 13. The length of the CDR3 is 14 residues. CDR3: CASAPGQVQGEQFF. The CDR3 region has the DNA TGTGCCAGCGCCCCGGGACAGGTACAAGGGGAGCAGTTCTTC.

The rearrangement uses TRBV30 and TRBJ1-2; a possible D gene is TRBD1 (6 bases). The V and J ends lost 4 bases and 7 bases respectively, with 16 bases between them. The CDR3 extends over 13 amino acids. Germline V gene sequence: CDR1 GTSNPN, CDR2 SVGIG (reference sequence). The CDR3 is CAWKEDRTPGYTF. The DNA for the CDR3 is TGTGCCTGGAAGGAGGACAGAACGCCTGGCTACACCTTC.

In its sample, this clone was seen a few times. The chain links TRBV6-4 to TRBJ2-1; TRBD1 agrees at 8 bases. The CDR3 runs to 16 residues. Trimming cost V 5 bases and J 4 bases; bases outside gene matches: 10. CDR1 is MRHNA, CDR2 SNTAGT, per germline. The CDR3 DNA follows: TGTGCCAGCAGTTCCTCGGCAGGGGGCGGGTACAATGAGCAGTTCTTC. This codes for CASSSSAGGGYNEQFF.

The chain uses TRBV29-1 and TRBJ2-1, with 8 positions matching TRBD2. The trim removed 7 bases at V and 7 bases at J, leaving 15 bases unmatched. The CDR3 totals 15 residues. The germline CDR1 and CDR2 sequences are SQVTM and ANQGSEA. The CDR3 DNA sequence: TGCAGCGCCAAGAAGGCGGTTAGCGGGGCAAATGAGCAGTTCTTC. As protein: CSAKKAVSGANEQFF.

The rearrangement links TRBV6-6 to TRBJ1-5, with D perhaps TRBD1 (5 bases). The V end was cut by 4 bases, the J end by 6 bases, with 13 bases between. Germline V gene data show CDR1 as MNHNY and CDR2 as SVGAGI (reference sequence). This CDR3 spans 14 amino acids. The DNA of the CDR3 is TGTGCCAGCAGTTCGGAGGGGCCCGGTCAGCCCCAGCATTTT. Its protein is CASSSEGPGQPQHF.

This chain connects TRBV7-2 to TRBJ2-3; 9 bases are a match to TRBD2. Trimming removed 2 bases from V and 3 bases from J; junction bases left unmatched: 9. Germline V CDR1 and CDR2: SGHTA, FQGNSA. CDR3 length: 17 residues. Here the CDR3 reads CASSLRLAATRTDTQYF. The CDR3 nucleotides are TGTGCCAGCAGCTTAAGACTAGCGGCGACGAGAACAGATACGCAGTATTTT.

The chain joins TRBV6-5 to TRBJ1-6, with TRBD1 matching 9 bases. CDR3 length equals 15 residues. Trimming removed 5 bases from V and 8 bases from J; junction bases left unmatched: 7. Germline CDR1 reads MNHEY; CDR2 reads SVGAGI. The chain's CDR3 is CASSNRRTGDSPLHF. CDR3 nucleotides: TGTGCCAGCAGTAACCGGCGGACAGGGGATTCACCCCTCCACTTT.

This clone is a singleton in its sample. CDR3 loop: CASSSYQGAQGSPLHF. The CDR3 DNA follows: TGTGCCAGCAGCTCTTATCAGGGGGCCCAGGGTTCACCCCTCCACTTT. The chain has TRBV7-2 and TRBJ1-6; TRBD1 agrees at 8 bases. The CDR3 covers 16 residues. V gave up 4 bases and J gave up 9 bases; unmatched junction bases: 11. Germline CDR1 and CDR2: SGHTA and FQGNSA.

The chain couples TRBV5-5 to TRBJ2-7; no reliable D call. The V and J ends lost 3 bases and 3 bases respectively, with 7 bases between them. Germline-derived CDR1 and CDR2 are SGHKS and YYEKEE (reference sequence). CDR3 length equals 12 residues. The CDR3 protein is CASSSPFYEQYF. The CDR3 DNA reads TGTGCCAGCAGCTCCCCGTTCTACGAGCAGTACTTC.

The chain carries TRBV9 and TRBJ2-3; 10 positions agree with TRBD2. CDR1 and CDR2 from the germline V gene are SGDLS and YYNGEE. Trimming cost V 1 base and J 3 bases; bases outside gene matches: 5. This CDR3 is built from 16 residues. DNA of the CDR3: TGTGCCAGCAGCGTATCTAGCGGGAGACTGACAGATACGCAGTATTTT. This translates into CASSVSSGRLTDTQYF.

The CDR3 sequence is CASSQGRGSEAFF. CDR3 bases: TGCGCCAGCAGCCAAGGACGGGGGTCTGAAGCTTTCTTT. The chain carries TRBV4-1 and TRBJ1-1, with D perhaps matching TRBD1 (5 bases). V was trimmed by 1 base and J by 6 bases, leaving 9 bases between them. Germline loops: CDR1 MGHRA, CDR2 YSYEKL. The CDR3 length is 13 residues.

This clone was detected only a few times. The J gene is TRBJ2-2, the V gene TRBV7-2; perhaps TRBD1 as D (6 bases). CDR3 length: 15 residues. Germline loops: CDR1 SGHTA, CDR2 FQGNSA. The germline V and J ends were trimmed by 5 bases and 0 bases, with 10 bases remaining between them. The CDR3 nucleotides read TGTGCCAGCAGCCCGCGGACAGCGAACACCGGGGAGCTGTTTTTT. As protein: CASSPRTANTGELFF.

This clone was detected many times. The V and J genes are TRBV5-6 and TRBJ2-7; 9 nucleotides match TRBD1. V was clipped by 6 bases and J by 2 bases; unmatched bases: 9. The CDR3 totals 15 residues. The germline V gene encodes CDR1 SGHDT and CDR2 YYEEEE. The CDR3 sequence is CASTGLTGGPYEQYF. For the CDR3, the DNA is TGTGCCAGCACCGGACTGACAGGGGGGCCCTACGAGCAGTACTTC.

V gene TRBV28 combines with J gene TRBJ2-1, with a possible D match to TRBD2 (5 bases). Germline V gives CDR1 MDHEN, CDR2 SYDVKM. This CDR3 spans 14 amino acids. The V end was cut by 7 bases, the J end by 4 bases, with 14 bases between. CDR3 sequence: CASIPGLLYNEQFF. The CDR3 DNA reads TGTGCCAGCATCCCCGGACTGTTGTACAATGAGCAGTTCTTC. Filled out from reference TRBV28 and TRBJ2-1, the complete variable domain reads DVKVTQSSRYLVKRTGEKVFLECVQDMDHENMFWYRQDPGLGLRLIYFSYDVKMKEKGDIPEGYSVSREKKERFSLILESASTNQTSMYLCASIPGLLYNEQFFGPGTRLTVL.

The chain couples TRBV10-3 to TRBJ1-2; D is possibly TRBD1 (5 bases). CDR3 length: 13 residues. Germline lookup yields CDR1 ENHRY and CDR2 SYGVKD. V lost 3 bases and J lost 4, with 9 bases in between. CDR3 DNA: TGTGCCATCAGTGAAGGGGCAGTCTATGGCTACACCTTC. It codes for CAISEGAVYGYTF.

The CDR3 DNA sequence: TGTGCCAGCAGCACTATAGCAAGTACTTACAATGAGCAGTTCTTC. This gives the protein CASSTIASTYNEQFF. V is TRBV7-2 and J is TRBJ2-1; the D is unclear. This CDR3 contains 15 residues. Per the germline V gene, CDR1 is SGHTA and CDR2 is FQGNSA. V gave up 5 bases and J gave up 4 bases, with 15 bases separating them.

The V gene is TRBV9, the J gene TRBJ2-2, with 10 bases matching TRBD2. Trimming cost V 0 bases and J 5 bases; bases outside gene matches: 7. The CDR3 is made up of 17 amino acids. The V gene's germline CDR1 is SGDLS and CDR2 YYNGEE. This chain's CDR3 is CASSVVSSGGGTGELFF. As DNA, the CDR3 is TGTGCCAGCAGCGTAGTGTCTAGCGGGGGAGGTACCGGGGAGCTGTTTTTT. The full variable domain, completed using reference TRBV9 and TRBJ2-2, is DSGVTQTPKHLITATGQRVTLRCSPRSGDLSVYWYQQSLDQGLQFLIQYYNGEERAKGNILERFSAQQFPDLHSELNLSSLELGDSALYFCASSVVSSGGGTGELFFGEGSRLTVL.

This sequence joins TRBV2 and TRBJ2-7, with TRBD1 identical over 7 bases. V lost 5 bases and J lost 6; bases outside the gene matches: 10. This CDR3 is 14 amino acids long. Germline CDR1 reads SNHLY; CDR2 reads FYNNEI. The CDR3 is CASSTHAQGTEQYF. In nucleotides, the CDR3 is TGTGCCAGCAGTACACACGCACAGGGGACCGAGCAGTACTTC. Using reference TRBV2 and TRBJ2-7 for the parts outside the CDR3, the full variable domain is EPEVTQTPSHQVTQMGQEVILRCVPISNHLYFYWYRQILGQKVEFLVSFYNNEISEKSEIFDDQFSVERPDGSNFTLKIRSTKLEDSAMYFCASSTHAQGTEQYFGPGTRLTVT.

The chain joins TRBV11-2 to TRBJ2-7; D unclear. Germline V CDR1 and CDR2: SGHAT, FQNNGV. V was shortened by 4 bases and J by 3 bases, with 10 bases between the two germline ends. This CDR3 has 13 amino acids. The CDR3 reads CASSSKIDYEQYF. Here the CDR3 DNA reads TGTGCCAGCAGCTCCAAGATAGACTACGAGCAGTACTTC. The whole variable domain, remainder taken from reference TRBV11-2 and TRBJ2-7, is EAGVAQSPRYKIIEKRQSVAFWCNPISGHATLYWYQQILGQGPKLLIQFQNNGVVDDSQLPKDRFSAERLKGVDSTLKIQPAKLEDSAVYLCASSSKIDYEQYFGPGTRLTVT.

V and J are TRBV7-2 and TRBJ1-5; maybe TRBD1 (5 bases). Germline V gene lookup returns CDR1 SGHTA and CDR2 FQGNSA. The CDR3 spans 14 residues. Trimming stripped 4 bases from V and 7 bases from J, with 14 bases between. The CDR3 reads CASSYPGRWQPQHF. The CDR3 region has the DNA TGTGCCAGCAGCTACCCAGGGCGCTGGCAGCCCCAGCATTTT.